This TCR beta chain derives from a study of T cell changes during pregnancy in multiple sclerosis. Assay: immunoSEQ multiplex PCR; the TCRdb copy retains only in-frame clones and omits some. The repertoire includes more than 90,000 clones, 91% of them detected once, and approximately 3.4% sits in the top ten. Germline loops: CDR1 LNHDA, CDR2 SQIVND (reference sequence). The CDR3 spans 14 residues. The V end lost 10 bases, the J end lost 0 bases, and 15 bases lay between the germline ends. The starting material was peripheral blood, obtained in the second trimester of pregnancy. The chain couples TRBV19 to TRBJ1-1; weak D call: TRBD1 (5 bases). This clonotype was obtained from a female donor with multiple sclerosis, enrolled in a pregnancy study. CDR3 nucleotides: TGTGCCACCGCGGACATTAGGATGAACACTGAAGCTTTCTTT. The encoded protein is CATADIRMNTEAFF.